This T cell receptor (beta chain) was profiled in a study of regulatory T cells in long-lasting Graves disease. CDR3-region Arm-PCR and iRepertoire HTBI primers produced the TCR beta libraries. Per the original data handling: Segment identification across samples yielded 62 TRBV and 13 to 15 TRBJ segments. TCRdb re-analysed the multiplex PCR reads in MiXCR, keeping a single row per CDR3 protein. The authors' filters were not applied to this entry. The table includes 450,000 to 650,000 distinct CDR3 sequences, about 16% detected once. Noted time point: newly diagnosed GD, antithyroid drugs for less than 3 months. RNA from PBMCs was the source of the TCR library. V gave up 5 bases and J gave up 8 bases, with 15 bases separating them. CDR3 size: 13 residues. The germline CDR1 and CDR2 sequences are SQVTM and ANQGSEA. The same sample was also studied in work on T cells in Graves' hyperthyroidism and ophthalmopathy. That report notes: Hyperthyroidism patients were newly diagnosed, had disease duration under 2 months, and were aged 18 to 65 years.

The sequencing used peripheral blood mononuclear cells (PBMCs), collected at new diagnosis, from a patient treated with antithyroid drugs. The clonotype comes from a woman in her forties or fifties with Graves disease. The chain joins TRBV29-1 to TRBJ1-4; D gene unclear. The CDR3 DNA is TGCAGCGTTCATATGGGGAACAAGGAAAAACTGTTTTTT. Encoded protein: CSVHMGNKEKLFF.